The source of this T cell receptor (beta chain) is a study of vaccination and CD4 T cells after COVID-19. Described treatment: 10-day PBMC culture with coronavirus spike peptide pools or control peptides (ViraFEST assay). The collection of CD4+ T cells from the unexposed donor took place before the COVID-19 pandemic (2011-2018). The Oncomine TCR Beta short-read assay was what sequenced the DNA obtained from cultured CD4+ T cells. Using the QIAamp micro DNA kit, genomic DNA was extracted from the CD4+ T cells that had been cultured. TCRdb processed the PCR reads anew with MiXCR; each CDR3 protein has one entry. Altogether over 5,500 distinct CDR3 sequences are present, around half being singletons, with the ten largest covering around three fifths. In germline, CDR1 is SNHLY, CDR2 FYNNEI. V lost 4 bases to trimming and J lost 7 bases, with 10 bases between them. This CDR3 has 13 amino acids. This clonotype has just one count. The antigen remains unidentified.

This sequence originates from a human donor in good health. The chain carries TRBV2 and TRBJ2-2; D gene unclear. The specimen was CD4+ T cells from blood, cultured in vitro. CDR3 bases: TGTGCCAGCAGTGGTCAGCTTGGCGGGGAGCTGTTTTTT. It encodes CASSGQLGGELFF.